The source of this T cell receptor (beta chain) is a study of regulatory T cells in long-lasting Graves disease. Notes on the study in general: The researchers studied only peripheral blood, not thyroid tissue.

There are many counts of this clonotype. Its specificity is not known. HTBI primers from iRepertoire and Arm-PCR of CDR3 regions yielded the TCR beta libraries. Per the original data handling: The study identified 55 to 80 TRBV and 13 to 15 TRBJ segments across samples. TCRdb re-derived calls from the multiplex PCR reads in MiXCR, one entry per CDR3 protein. The V and J calls follow TCRdb's processing rather than the paper's. Of 400,000 to 450,000 distinct CDR3 sequences listed, 15% are singletons. Time point defined: newly diagnosed GD, antithyroid drugs for less than 3 months. PBMCs provided the RNA from which the TCR library was made. The same data also contributed to another study, on T cells in Graves' hyperthyroidism and ophthalmopathy. That source notes: Exclusion criteria comprised uncontrolled infection, other autoimmune disease, pregnancy or lactation.

This material consisted of peripheral blood mononuclear cells (PBMCs), taken at new diagnosis, from a patient treated with antithyroid drugs. The clonotype originates from a woman aged 25-40 years with Graves disease.

CDR3 protein: CAISPDRNGNTIYF. CDR3 coding DNA: TGTGCCATCAGCCCAGACAGAAACGGAAACACCATATATTTT. The chain employs TRBV10-3 and TRBJ1-3, with a possible D match to TRBD1 (5 bases). From germline, CDR1 is ENHRY and CDR2 SYGVKD. V dropped 6 bases and J dropped 4 bases, with 13 bases sitting between them. CDR3 length: 14 amino acids.